The T cell receptor (beta chain) under discussion was sequenced for a study of shared clonotypes between healthy human individuals (dated by TCRdb to 2018 to 2020). Turning to the overall study: Three men and a couple of women, aged 18 to 49 years, made up the cohort. Per donor, three plates each were used for CD4 naive and CD4 memory, two for CD8 naive, and one for CD8 memory. Blood TCR repertoires of four to six healthy adults were deeply sequenced to estimate repertoire size and the extent of clonotype sharing between individuals. Different laboratories and diverse techniques were used to prepare libraries and sequence TCR repertoires, to increase sequencing depth and limit assay-specific biases. Per donor, leukapheresis produced somewhere between about 0.8 and 9.5 billion PBMCs.

Using the deep immunoSEQ assay, TCR CDR3 regions were amplified from genomic DNA by multiplex PCR. Extracted genomic DNA from each cell subset was distributed evenly across all wells of several immunoSEQ 96-well plates, and each plate was treated as a replicate. For sorted subsets, each replicate PCR was loaded with 200 to 250 ng genomic DNA, equivalent to about 30,000 T cell genomes. Purified libraries were measured with a Qubit 3.0 fluorometer, size-checked on a Bioanalyzer 2100, and measured again with the KAPA Library Quantification kit. Every immunoSEQ 96-well plate was sequenced on a separate single-read 150-cycle Illumina NextSeq 550 flow cell. On the study's bioinformatics: The immunoSEQ output contained only junctional sequences without quality scores, so filtering could not match that applied to full-length reads. Sequences were annotated with PyIR, a Python wrapper for IgBLAST v1.9, using IMGT germline references to assign V/J genes and CDR3. Reads were removed for weak V/J assignments (E-value above 1e-6), missing CDR3, stop codons, out-of-frame junctions, or ambiguous translated residues. V3J clonotypes were defined by identical inferred V gene, J gene, and CDR3 amino acid sequence. The percentage overlap between two repertoires was calculated by dividing the number of shared unique clonotypes by the size of the smaller repertoire. Richness of each repertoire was evaluated using RTK rarefaction, the Chao1 estimator, and Recon v2.1 estimates of unobserved clonotypes. Generation probabilities were computed with OLGA for all TCRbeta clonotypes obtained by the gDNA method from a few donors. TCRdb retrieved this table from immuneACCESS and kept in-frame rearrangements only. Not all clones are present; in checked studies, unresolved V genes account for under half, and no reason is known for the remainder. That table supplies the V and J calls and clone size; D and trimming were determined from the DNA. In all, the sample holds about 580,000 clones, and more than 95% of those were seen once. 0.3% of the sample lies in the top ten.

CD8 naive samples were CD45RO-negative cells positively selected for CCR7, giving a CD45RA+CCR7+ population that excluded TemRA cells. Healthy HIV-negative adults with no recently reported acute infections or vaccinations were included as donors. All donors were Caucasian adults living in Nashville, Tennessee, USA. Blood was collected by leukapheresis, and PBMCs were isolated by Ficoll-Histopaque density gradient centrifugation and then cryopreserved in liquid nitrogen vapor phase. Purity and quantity of every magnetically sorted T cell population were checked by analytical flow cytometry. From each sorted fraction, genomic DNA was isolated and quantified by UV absorbance on a Nanodrop 2000c. Study-wide findings and limitations: Even with the large sequencing depth, rarefaction of the sorted-subset datasets indicated that sequencing was incomplete. Sampling was restricted to blood, and TCR repertoires in tissues likely differ from the TCR repertoires found in blood. Across a few donors, about 4.5% of naive CD4, around 3.5% of naive CD8, 2.3% of memory CD4, and roughly 0.4% of memory CD8 clonotypes were shared. The genetic and exposure-history diversity represented was limited by the small number of donors. Naive subsets generally had larger estimated clonotype richness than memory subsets did. Clonotypes shared by all four sorted-subset donors showed higher generation probabilities than non-shared clonotypes. Based on pairwise subsampling, the degree of clonotype sharing among donors was expected to be affected by sequencing depth.

Spanning cysteine to phenylalanine, the CDR3 consists of 16 amino acids. Just the 48-base CDR3 DNA is kept, in frame starting at base 1. At the junction V is shortened by 2 bases and J by 0 bases, with 14 bases in between. CDR1 is given as MNHEY and CDR2 as SMNVEV, both from the germline V gene (reference sequence). Remarks on this clone: Its antigen remains unidentified. No base quality values were provided; no much bigger clone lies one nucleotide off.

The chain is assembled from TRBV27 and TRBJ2-7; tentative D gene TRBD1, with 6 bases matching. Sequenced: naive CD8+ T cells sorted from blood. The cell subset or site label of this sample denotes: CD45RA+CCR7+. This sequence originates from a man aged 25-40 years in good health. The DNA is as follows: TGTGCCAGCAGTTTAGATCGGGACACTTTCTCCTACGAGCAGTACTTC. The resulting protein is CASSLDRDTFSYEQYF.